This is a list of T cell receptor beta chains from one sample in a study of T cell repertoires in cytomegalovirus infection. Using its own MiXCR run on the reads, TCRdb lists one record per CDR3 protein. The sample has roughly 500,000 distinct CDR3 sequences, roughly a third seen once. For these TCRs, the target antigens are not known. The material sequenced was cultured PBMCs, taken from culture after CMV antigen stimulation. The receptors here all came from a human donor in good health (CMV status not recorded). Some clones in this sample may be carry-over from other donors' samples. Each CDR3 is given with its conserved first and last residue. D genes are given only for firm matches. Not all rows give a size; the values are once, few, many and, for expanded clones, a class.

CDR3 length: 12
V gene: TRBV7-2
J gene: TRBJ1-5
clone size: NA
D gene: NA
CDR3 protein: CASSLIRGPQHF
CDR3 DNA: TGTGCCAGCAGCTTAATTAGGGGGCCCCAGCATTTT

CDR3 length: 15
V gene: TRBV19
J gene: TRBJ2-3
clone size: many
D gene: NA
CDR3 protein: CASSVRPTTIETQYF
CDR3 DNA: TGTGCCAGTTCGGTGAGGCCCACTACCATTGAAACGCAGTATTTT

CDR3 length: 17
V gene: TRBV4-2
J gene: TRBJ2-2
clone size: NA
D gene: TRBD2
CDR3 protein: CASSQRVSGVNTGELFF
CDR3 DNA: TGTGCCAGCAGCCAACGGGTTAGCGGGGTGAACACCGGGGAGCTGTTTTTT

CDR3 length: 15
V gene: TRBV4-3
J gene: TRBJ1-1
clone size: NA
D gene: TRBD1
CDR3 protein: CASSQTQGADTEAFF
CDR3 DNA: TGCGCCAGCAGCCAAACACAGGGGGCGGACACTGAAGCTTTCTTT

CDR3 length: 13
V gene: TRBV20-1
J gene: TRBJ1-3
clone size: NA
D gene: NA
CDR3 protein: CSAPDRSGNTIYF
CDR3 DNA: TGCAGTGCTCCGGACAGATCCGGAAACACCATATATTTT

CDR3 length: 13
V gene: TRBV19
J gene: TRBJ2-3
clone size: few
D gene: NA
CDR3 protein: CASSPDNTDTQYF
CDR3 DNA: TGTGCCAGTAGCCCAGACAACACAGATACGCAGTATTTT

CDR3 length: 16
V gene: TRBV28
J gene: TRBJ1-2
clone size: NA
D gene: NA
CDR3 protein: CASSEGTKAFLGGYTF
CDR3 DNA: TGTGCCAGCAGTGAGGGGACCAAGGCCTTCCTTGGTGGCTACACCTTC

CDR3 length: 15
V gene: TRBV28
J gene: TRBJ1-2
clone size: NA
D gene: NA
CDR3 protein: CASSAPKGGDYGYTF
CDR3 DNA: TGTGCCAGCAGTGCGCCTAAGGGTGGCGACTATGGCTACACCTTC

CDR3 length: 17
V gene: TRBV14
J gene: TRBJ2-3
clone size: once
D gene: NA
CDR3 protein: CASSQEVHTEVEDTQYF
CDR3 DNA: TGTGCCAGCAGCCAAGAAGTGCACACCGAGGTTGAAGATACGCAGTATTTT

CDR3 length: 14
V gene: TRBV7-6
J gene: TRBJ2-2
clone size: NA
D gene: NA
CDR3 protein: CASSLAIDAGELFF
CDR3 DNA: TGTGCCAGCAGCTTGGCTATTGACGCTGGGGAGCTGTTTTTT

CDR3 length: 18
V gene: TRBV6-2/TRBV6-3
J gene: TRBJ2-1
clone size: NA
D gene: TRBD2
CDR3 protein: CASSYSRTSARNHNEQFF
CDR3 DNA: TGTGCCAGCAGTTACTCGAGGACTAGCGCCCGCAATCACAATGAGCAGTTCTTC

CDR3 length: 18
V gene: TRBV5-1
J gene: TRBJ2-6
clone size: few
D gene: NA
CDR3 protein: CASSSHSRAPAGANVLTF
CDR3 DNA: TGCGCCAGCAGCTCGCACAGTCGAGCGCCAGCGGGGGCCAACGTCCTGACTTTC

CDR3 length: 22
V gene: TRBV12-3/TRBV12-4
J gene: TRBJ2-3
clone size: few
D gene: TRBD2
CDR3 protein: CASSFRGGHRLAGATGTDTQYF
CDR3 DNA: TGTGCCAGCAGTTTTAGGGGAGGGCATCGACTAGCGGGAGCCACTGGTACAGATACGCAGTATTTT

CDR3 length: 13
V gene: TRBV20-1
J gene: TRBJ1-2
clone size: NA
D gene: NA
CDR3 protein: CSARPGAQDGYTF
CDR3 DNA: TGCAGTGCTCGACCTGGGGCACAGGACGGCTACACCTTC

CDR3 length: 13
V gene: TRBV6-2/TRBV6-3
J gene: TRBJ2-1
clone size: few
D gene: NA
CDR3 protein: CASSTGSYNEQFF
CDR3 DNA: TGTGCCAGCAGTACAGGGTCCTACAATGAGCAGTTCTTC

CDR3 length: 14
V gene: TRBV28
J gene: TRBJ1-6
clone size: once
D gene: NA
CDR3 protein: CASSLSLWHSPLHF
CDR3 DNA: TGTGCCAGCAGTTTATCGCTCTGGCATTCACCCCTCCACTTT

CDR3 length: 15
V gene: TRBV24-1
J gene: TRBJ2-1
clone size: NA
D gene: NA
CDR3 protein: CATSDGPVIYNEQFF
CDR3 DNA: TGTGCCACCAGTGATGGCCCAGTAATCTACAATGAGCAGTTCTTC

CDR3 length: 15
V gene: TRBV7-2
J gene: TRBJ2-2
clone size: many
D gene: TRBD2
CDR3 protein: CASSLEGLAIGELFF
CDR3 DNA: TGTGCCAGCAGCTTAGAAGGACTAGCGATCGGGGAGCTGTTTTTT

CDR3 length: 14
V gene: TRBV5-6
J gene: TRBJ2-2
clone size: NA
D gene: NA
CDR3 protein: CASSLVQSTGELFF
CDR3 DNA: TGTGCCAGCAGCTTGGTTCAGAGCACCGGGGAGCTGTTTTTT

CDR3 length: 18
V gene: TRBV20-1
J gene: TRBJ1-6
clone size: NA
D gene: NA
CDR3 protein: CSARDRRTAGLLNSPLHF
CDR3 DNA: TGCAGTGCTAGAGATCGAAGGACTGCAGGACTGTTAAATTCACCCCTCCACTTT

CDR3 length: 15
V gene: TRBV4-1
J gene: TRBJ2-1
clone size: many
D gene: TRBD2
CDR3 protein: CASSPSGRTYNEQFF
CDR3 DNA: TGCGCCAGCAGCCCGAGCGGGAGAACGTACAATGAGCAGTTCTTC

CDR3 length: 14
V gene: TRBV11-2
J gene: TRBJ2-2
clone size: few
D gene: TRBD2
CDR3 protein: CASSLVGGTGELFF
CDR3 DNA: TGTGCCAGCAGCTTAGTGGGGGGGACCGGGGAGCTGTTTTTT

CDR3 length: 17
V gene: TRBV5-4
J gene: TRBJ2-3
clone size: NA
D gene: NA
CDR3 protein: CASSPPILTGMADTQYF
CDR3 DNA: TGTGCCAGCAGCCCCCCCATCTTGACAGGCATGGCAGATACGCAGTATTTT

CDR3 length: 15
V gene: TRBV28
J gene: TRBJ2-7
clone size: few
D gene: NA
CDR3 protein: CASRFKSGDTYEQYF
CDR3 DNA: TGTGCCAGCAGGTTCAAAAGCGGGGACACCTACGAGCAGTACTTC

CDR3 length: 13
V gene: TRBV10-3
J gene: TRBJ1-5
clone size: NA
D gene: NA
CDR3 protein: CAISEEGLGPQHF
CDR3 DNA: TGTGCCATCAGTGAGGAAGGGCTAGGGCCCCAGCATTTT

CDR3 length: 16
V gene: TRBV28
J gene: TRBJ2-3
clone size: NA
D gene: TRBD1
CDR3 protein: CASSHGTGGFTDTQYF
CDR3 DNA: TGTGCCAGCAGTCACGGGACAGGGGGCTTCACAGATACGCAGTATTTT

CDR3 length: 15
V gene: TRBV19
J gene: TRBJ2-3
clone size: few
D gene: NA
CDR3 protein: CASSSPGMKAFTQYF
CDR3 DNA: TGTGCCAGTAGTAGCCCAGGGATGAAGGCTTTTACGCAGTATTTT

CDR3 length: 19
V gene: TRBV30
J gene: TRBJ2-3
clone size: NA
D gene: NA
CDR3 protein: CAWSGTGGLLLTSTDTQYF
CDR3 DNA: TGTGCCTGGAGTGGAACAGGGGGACTACTCCTGACTAGCACAGATACGCAGTATTTT

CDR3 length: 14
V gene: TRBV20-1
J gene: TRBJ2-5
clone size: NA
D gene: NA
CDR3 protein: CSARDGGAQETQYF
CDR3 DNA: TGCAGTGCTAGAGATGGGGGGGCTCAAGAGACCCAGTACTTC

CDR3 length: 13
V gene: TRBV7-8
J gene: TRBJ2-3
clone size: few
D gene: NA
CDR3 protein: CASSRRELDTQYF
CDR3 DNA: TGTGCCAGCAGCCGACGGGAGTTGGATACGCAGTATTTT

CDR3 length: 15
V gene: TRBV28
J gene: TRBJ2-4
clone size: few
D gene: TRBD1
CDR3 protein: CASSSETGALNIQYF
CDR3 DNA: TGTGCCAGCAGTTCAGAGACAGGGGCCCTCAACATTCAGTACTTC

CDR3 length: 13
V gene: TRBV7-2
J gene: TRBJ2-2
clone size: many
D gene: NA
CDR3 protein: CASSLTNTGELFF
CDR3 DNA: TGTGCCAGCAGCCTGACTAACACCGGGGAGCTGTTTTTT

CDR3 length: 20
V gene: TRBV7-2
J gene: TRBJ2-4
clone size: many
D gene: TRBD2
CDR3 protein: CASSLPSGLAGGPAKNIQYF
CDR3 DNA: TGTGCCAGCAGCTTACCGTCGGGACTAGCGGGAGGGCCGGCCAAAAACATTCAGTACTTC

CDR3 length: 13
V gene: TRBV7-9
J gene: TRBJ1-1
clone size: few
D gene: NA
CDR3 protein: CASSPSASPEAFF
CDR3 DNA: TGTGCCAGCAGCCCCTCAGCTAGCCCTGAAGCTTTCTTT

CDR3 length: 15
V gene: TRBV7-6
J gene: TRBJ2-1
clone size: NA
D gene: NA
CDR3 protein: CASSLVRNSYNEQFF
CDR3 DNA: TGTGCCAGCAGCTTAGTGCGGAACTCCTACAATGAGCAGTTCTTC

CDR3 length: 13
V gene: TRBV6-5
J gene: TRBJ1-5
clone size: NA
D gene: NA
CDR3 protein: CASREAGHQPQHF
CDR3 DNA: TGTGCCAGCAGGGAGGCAGGCCATCAGCCCCAGCATTTT

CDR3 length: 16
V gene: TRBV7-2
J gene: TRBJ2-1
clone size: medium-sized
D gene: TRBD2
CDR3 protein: CASSLAQTSGSNEQFF
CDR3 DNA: TGTGCCAGCAGCTTAGCGCAGACTAGCGGGAGTAATGAGCAGTTCTTC

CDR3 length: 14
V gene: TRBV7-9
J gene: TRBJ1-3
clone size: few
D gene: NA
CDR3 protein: CASSFGGLGNTIYF
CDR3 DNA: TGTGCCAGCAGCTTCGGGGGACTCGGAAACACCATATATTTT

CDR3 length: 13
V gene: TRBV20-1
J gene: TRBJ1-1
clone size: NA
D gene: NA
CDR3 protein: CSARVGGNGEAFF
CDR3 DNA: TGCAGTGCTAGAGTCGGGGGGAACGGTGAAGCTTTCTTT

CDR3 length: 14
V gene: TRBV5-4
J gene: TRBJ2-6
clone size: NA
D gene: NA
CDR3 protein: CASSLFDGANVLTF
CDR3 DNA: TGTGCCAGCAGCTTGTTCGATGGGGCCAACGTCCTGACTTTC

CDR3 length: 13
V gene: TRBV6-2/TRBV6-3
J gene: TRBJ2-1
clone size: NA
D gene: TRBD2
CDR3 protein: CASWGLASNEQFF
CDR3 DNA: TGTGCCAGCTGGGGACTAGCGTCAAATGAGCAGTTCTTC

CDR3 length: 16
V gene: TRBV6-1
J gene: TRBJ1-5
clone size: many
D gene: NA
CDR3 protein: CASSRQRHSSNQPQHF
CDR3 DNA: TGTGCCAGCAGTCGACAAAGACACAGCTCTAATCAGCCCCAGCATTTT

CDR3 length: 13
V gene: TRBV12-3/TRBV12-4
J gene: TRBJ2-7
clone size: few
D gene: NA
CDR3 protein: CASSLFGGRGQYF
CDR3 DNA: TGTGCCAGCAGTTTATTCGGGGGGCGCGGGCAGTACTTC

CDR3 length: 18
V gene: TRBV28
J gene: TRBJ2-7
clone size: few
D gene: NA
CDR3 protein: CASSLNSFGASSGYEQYF
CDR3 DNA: TGTGCCAGCAGTTTAAATTCCTTCGGGGCCTCCTCGGGATACGAGCAGTACTTC

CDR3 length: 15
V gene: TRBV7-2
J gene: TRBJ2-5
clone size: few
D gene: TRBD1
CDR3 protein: CASSPDRGRQETQYF
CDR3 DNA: TGTGCCAGCAGTCCTGACAGGGGCCGGCAAGAGACCCAGTACTTC

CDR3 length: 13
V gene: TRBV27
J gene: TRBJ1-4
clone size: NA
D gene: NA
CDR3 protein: CASSFRQNEKLFF
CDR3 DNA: TGTGCCAGCAGTTTTCGTCAGAATGAAAAACTGTTTTTT

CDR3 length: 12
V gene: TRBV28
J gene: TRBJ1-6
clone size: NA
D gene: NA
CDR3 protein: CASSENNSPLHF
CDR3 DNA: TGTGCCAGCAGTGAGAATAATTCACCCCTCCACTTT